The 12 T cell receptor beta chains below come from one sample, sequenced in a study of cytomegalovirus exposure and HLA in healthy donors (TCRdb year 2017). Receptor libraries were prepared by the immunoSEQ multiplex PCR assay. TCRdb mirrors the immuneACCESS table, restricted to in-frame sequences. Some clones are absent from its copies; in checked studies, under half trace to an unresolved V gene, and the reason for the others is unknown. The sample table lists around 98,000 clones, roughly 90% of them with a count of one. Less than 7.5% of the sample goes to the ten largest clones. Sequenced sample: PBMCs. The receptors were gathered from a man between 18 and 35 years old in good health and CMV-seropositive.

The chain carries TRBV5-4 and TRBJ2-3; TRBD2 matches at 10 bases. Germline CDR1 SGHNT, CDR2 YYREEE (reference sequence). V dropped 2 bases and J dropped 3; count of bases not matched to a gene: 6. CDR3 size: 16 residues. The CDR3 sequence is CASSFSGRTRTDTQYF. CDR3 nucleotide sequence: TGTGCCAGCAGCTTTAGCGGGAGGACGAGAACAGATACGCAGTATTTT.

The rearrangement uses TRBV7-3 and TRBJ2-5; 9 bases line up with TRBD2. The CDR3 covers 13 residues. Looked up from germline, CDR1 is SGHTA and CDR2 is FQGTGA. V lost 5 bases and J lost 8; bases outside the gene matches: 6. The CDR3 nucleotides are TGTGCCAGCAGCACATCGACTAGCGGCACCCAGTACTTC. Translating gives CASSTSTSGTQYF.

The chain links TRBV7-9 to TRBJ1-1; D unresolved. This CDR3 has 11 residues. Germline assignment: CDR1 SEHNR and CDR2 FQNEAQ (reference sequence). Trimming cost V 10 bases and J 8 bases, with 14 bases left between them. The CDR3 DNA reads TGTGCCACCCAGGAGGGCGTCGAAGCTTTCTTT. It translates to CATQEGVEAFF.

This chain links TRBV7-9 with TRBJ2-7; 10 bases are shared with TRBD1. CDR1 is SEHNR, CDR2 FQNEAQ, per germline (reference sequence). V was pared by 5 bases and J by 3 bases, with 7 bases of the junction left unmatched. The CDR3 sequence is 15 residues long. CDR3 nucleotides: TGTGCCAGCAGCCCGTCCGGGACAGGGGTCTACGAGCAGTACTTC. Translation: CASSPSGTGVYEQYF.

The table lists this clone with a count of one. This sequence joins TRBV6-6 and TRBJ1-1, with 8 bases matching TRBD1. The germline CDR1 and CDR2 sequences are MNHNY and SVGAGI (reference sequence). V was clipped by 8 bases and J by 2 bases; unmatched bases: 4. The CDR3 spans 13 residues. In nucleotides, the CDR3 is TGTGCCAGCGTGGGACAGGTAAACACTGAAGCTTTCTTT. It specifies CASVGQVNTEAFF.

The count of this clone is one. The chain employs TRBV7-9 and TRBJ1-4; 8 positions match TRBD1. J lost 5 bases, V lost 5 bases, and 7 bases had no gene match. The CDR3 runs to 15 residues. Germline V gene lookup returns CDR1 SEHNR and CDR2 FQNEAQ (reference sequence). CDR3 sequence: CASSVQGQANEKLFF. In DNA, the CDR3 is TGTGCCAGCAGCGTTCAGGGACAGGCCAATGAAAAACTGTTTTTT.

This chain joins TRBV28 and TRBJ1-2, with D tentatively TRBD1 (5 bases). With 4 bases removed from V and 8 bases from J, the gap between germline ends came to 11 bases. This CDR3 spans 12 amino acids. Germline V CDR1 and CDR2: MDHEN, SYDVKM. CDR3 nucleotide sequence: TGTGCCAGCAGTTCTCCAGGGAACGGCTACACCTTC. Translated, it gives CASSSPGNGYTF.

The rearrangement uses TRBV5-1 and TRBJ2-7; weak D call: TRBD2 (5 bases). There are 13 residues in the CDR3. CDR1 SGHRS and CDR2 YFSETQ come from the germline V gene. The V gene lost 7 bases and the J gene lost 7 bases, with 18 bases spanning the gap. The chain's CDR3 is CASSTGGPGEQYF. CDR3 nucleotides: TGCGCCAGCTCAACCGGAGGTCCGGGAGAGCAGTACTTC.

The chain combines TRBV21-1 with TRBJ2-5; the table calls TRBD2, which could not be checked here. TRBV21-1 is given as a pseudogene. The CDR3 is 13 amino acids. The CDR3 region is CASSKARVETQYF. The CDR3 nucleotides are TGTGCCAGCAGCAAAGCACGGGTAGAGACCCAGTACTTC.

V gene TRBV6-6 combines with J gene TRBJ1-1; D is unresolved. CDR3 length: 12 residues. The germline V gene encodes CDR1 MNHNY and CDR2 SVGAGI (reference sequence). V lost 7 bases to trimming and J lost 7 bases, with 13 bases between them. The CDR3 coding sequence is TGTGCCAGCACCAACCCCGGGATTGAAGCTTTCTTT. As protein: CASTNPGIEAFF.

This chain uses TRBV5-1 with TRBJ1-5; D is undetermined. Deletions cut 2 bases from V and 3 bases from J, with 9 bases between. The CDR3 consists of 14 residues. Looked up from germline, CDR1 is SGHRS and CDR2 is YFSETQ. Here the CDR3 reads CASSFGGINQPQHF. For the CDR3, the DNA is TGCGCCAGCAGCTTCGGCGGAATCAATCAGCCCCAGCATTTT.

This clone was counted a single time. The chain combines TRBV20-1 with TRBJ2-5; no clear D. There are 11 residues in the CDR3. With 1 base removed from V and 5 bases from J, the gap between germline ends came to 5 bases. Germline CDR1 reads DFQATT; CDR2 reads SNEGSKA (reference sequence). CDR3 in amino acids: CSARGLETQYF. The CDR3 bases are TGCAGTGCTAGAGGGCTCGAGACCCAGTACTTC.